The source of this T cell receptor beta chain is a study of T cell responses to AZD1222 COVID-19 vaccine. Whole-study context: Pooled together were second doses at about 4 or about 12 weeks.

TCRdb's table, derived via immunoSEQ multiplex PCR, lists solely in-frame clones and lacks some. The sample shows around 130,000 clones, 80% to 90% of them seen only once. With respect to this clone: Antigen specificity is unknown.

Findings of the study overall: Repertoire collection took place solely once the T cell response had peaked. Increases in Spike-specific TCR breadth and depth were seen after two AZD1222 doses.

Sequencing was performed on peripheral blood, taken on day 0 of AZD1222 vaccination. This clonotype was sampled from an adult in good health.

The DNA for the CDR3 is TGTGCCAGCAGCTTCTCCAGGGTTAGCAATCAGCCCCAGCATTTT. Its translation: CASSFSRVSNQPQHF. V gene TRBV7-2 combines with J gene TRBJ1-5, with a tentative D call TRBD1 (5 bases). V was trimmed by 3 bases and J by 0 bases, leaving 9 bases between them. The germline gives CDR1 SGHTA, CDR2 FQGNSA. CDR3 size: 15 residues.